These 9 T cell receptor beta chains came from one sample sequenced in a study of T cell changes during pregnancy in multiple sclerosis. The assay was immunoSEQ multiplex PCR, and TCRdb's table has in-frame clones only and misses some. Counted here are approximately 49,000 clones, over 90% occurring once; the ten biggest clones make up 0.95% to 1%. The source material was peripheral blood, sampled after pregnancy. The receptors stem from a female donor with multiple sclerosis, enrolled in a pregnancy study.

This chain connects TRBV27 to TRBJ1-6, with a tentative D call TRBD1 (6 bases). V gave up 2 bases and J gave up 6 bases, with 17 bases separating them. The germline gives CDR1 MNHEY, CDR2 SMNVEV (reference sequence). This CDR3 is built from 17 residues. The CDR3 here is CASSLPSGGATNSPLHF. Written as DNA, the CDR3 is TGTGCCAGCAGTTTACCCTCTGGGGGGGCAACTAATTCACCCCTCCACTTT.

The chain carries TRBV4-2 and TRBJ1-5; 7 bases match TRBD1. Germline CDR1 LGHNA, CDR2 YNFKEQ. Trimming at V came to 4 bases and at J to 6 bases, leaving 9 bases not matched to a gene. The CDR3 contains 15 residues. CDR3 residues: CASSRNTGVGQPQHF. CDR3 sequence (DNA): TGTGCCAGCAGCCGGAACACAGGGGTCGGTCAGCCCCAGCATTTT.

V is TRBV7-8 and J is TRBJ2-7; 8 bases are a match to TRBD2. Germline V lookup: CDR1 SGHVS, CDR2 FQNEAQ. V lost 5 bases, J lost 5 bases, and 8 bases stayed unmatched. This CDR3 has 14 amino acids. The CDR3 region is CASSQGLGVHEQYF. CDR3 DNA: TGTGCCAGCAGCCAGGGACTAGGTGTCCACGAGCAGTACTTC.

This clone occurred once. The chain recombines TRBV28 with TRBJ2-7; 10 positions match TRBD1. V lost 6 bases, J lost 3 bases, and 8 bases stayed unmatched. Per the germline V gene, CDR1 is MDHEN and CDR2 is SYDVKM. The CDR3 consists of 15 residues. The CDR3 DNA reads TGTGCCAGCAGCCTGACAGGGGGCAATTACTACGAGCAGTACTTC. Translated: CASSLTGGNYYEQYF.

The rearrangement joins TRBV7-6 to TRBJ2-7; 11 nucleotides agree with TRBD2. Germline CDR1 reads SGHVS; CDR2 reads FNYEAQ. The CDR3 spans 16 residues. V lost 0 bases, J lost 4 bases, and 5 bases stayed unmatched. The CDR3 DNA is TGTGCCAGCAGCTTAGCTGTAGCGGGGGGGCCATACGAGCAGTACTTC. This sequence encodes CASSLAVAGGPYEQYF.

This chain links TRBV9 with TRBJ2-5; D is unresolved. CDR1 and CDR2 from the germline V gene are SGDLS and YYNGEE. The CDR3 contains 11 residues. V shed 3 bases and J shed 5 bases, with 5 bases lying between them. The DNA for the CDR3 is TGTGCCAGCAGCGATCAGGAGACCCAGTACTTC. Translating it yields CASSDQETQYF.

The chain combines TRBV10-3 with TRBJ2-7; 9 bases are a match to TRBD1. The germline CDR1 and CDR2 sequences are ENHRY and SYGVKD. This CDR3 spans 13 amino acids. With 9 bases clipped from V and 3 bases from J, the junction kept 6 bases outside the gene matches. For the CDR3, the DNA is TGTGCCATGGGGGGACAGGGCCTCTACGAGCAGTACTTC. Amino acids: CAMGGQGLYEQYF.

This chain joins TRBV11-1 and TRBJ2-3, with 8 positions matching TRBD2. V lost 5 bases and J lost 4; bases outside the gene matches: 11. CDR1 is SGHAT, CDR2 FQDESV, per germline (reference sequence). This CDR3 has 16 amino acids. The CDR3 loop reads CASSPVAGGGADTQYF. For the CDR3, the DNA is TGTGCCAGCAGCCCCGTCGCGGGGGGCGGGGCAGATACGCAGTATTTT.

This clone was counted a few times. The chain combines TRBV7-2 with TRBJ1-6; D is perhaps TRBD1 (5 bases). The CDR3 is made up of 12 amino acids. The V gene's germline CDR1 is SGHTA and CDR2 FQGNSA. Between the trimmed V and J ends, which lost 11 bases and 6 bases, there was a span of 11 bases. CDR3 protein: CAGGVLNSPLHF. The CDR3 DNA reads as TGTGCCGGGGGGGTGCTTAATTCACCCCTCCACTTT.